Sequencing of this T cell receptor beta chain was carried out in a study of beta chain features in type 1 diabetes. Study findings and constraints: For Type 1 diabetes patients, all four CD4+ subsets carried TCRB CDR3s that were moderately but significantly shorter.

CDR3 length equals 18 residues. Trimming cost V 5 bases and J 10 bases; bases outside gene matches: 26. Per the germline V gene, CDR1 is SGHVS and CDR2 is FQNEAQ. Since all of the isolated RNA was reverse transcribed, expressed TCRB transcripts were what got sequenced. Sequencing used immunoSEQ multiplex PCR; TCRdb keeps in-frame clones, though not all of them. Among 600,000 or so clones listed, around 15% were seen once. This clone appeared a few times. What it binds is not known. The clonotype originates from a man in his late teens or twenties with type 1 diabetes. Sequenced input: naive CD4+ T cells from blood. This sequence joins TRBV7-8 and TRBJ2-7, with 7 positions matching TRBD1. This CDR3 is CASSAGRDSALGKSLQYF. In DNA, the CDR3 is TGTGCCAGCAGCGCGGGCCGGGACAGCGCTTTGGGTAAAAGTCTTCAGTACTTC.